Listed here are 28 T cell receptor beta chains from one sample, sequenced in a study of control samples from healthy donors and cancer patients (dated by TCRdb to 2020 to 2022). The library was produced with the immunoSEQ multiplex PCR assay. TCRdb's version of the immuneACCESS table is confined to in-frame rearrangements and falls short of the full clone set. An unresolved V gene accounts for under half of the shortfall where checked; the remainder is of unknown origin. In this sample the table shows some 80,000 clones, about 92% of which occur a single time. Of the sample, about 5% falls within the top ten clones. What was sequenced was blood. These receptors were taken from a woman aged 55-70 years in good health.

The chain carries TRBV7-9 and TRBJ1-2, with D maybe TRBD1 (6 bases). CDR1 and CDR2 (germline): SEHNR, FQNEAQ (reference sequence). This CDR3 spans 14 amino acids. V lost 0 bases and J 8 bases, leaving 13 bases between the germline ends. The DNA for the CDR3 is TGTGCCAGCAGCTTAGCCGCAGGGGCGGAGGGCTACACCTTC. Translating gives CASSLAAGAEGYTF.

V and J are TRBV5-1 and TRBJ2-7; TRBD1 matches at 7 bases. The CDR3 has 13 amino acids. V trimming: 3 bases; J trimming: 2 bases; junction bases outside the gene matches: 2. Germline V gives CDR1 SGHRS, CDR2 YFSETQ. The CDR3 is CASSSGQTYEQYF. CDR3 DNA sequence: TGCGCCAGCAGCTCGGGACAGACCTACGAGCAGTACTTC. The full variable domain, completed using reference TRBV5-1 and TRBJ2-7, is KAGVTQTPRYLIKTRGQQVTLSCSPISGHRSVSWYQQTPGQGLQFLFEYFSETQRNKGNFPGRFSGRQFSNSRSEMNVSTLELGDSALYLCASSSGQTYEQYFGPGTRLTVT.

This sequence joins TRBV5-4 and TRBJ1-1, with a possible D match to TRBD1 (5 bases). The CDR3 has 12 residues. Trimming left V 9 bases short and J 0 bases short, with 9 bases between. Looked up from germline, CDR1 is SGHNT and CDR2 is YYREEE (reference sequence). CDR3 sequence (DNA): TGTGCCATGGGACCGATGAACACTGAAGCTTTCTTT. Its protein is CAMGPMNTEAFF.

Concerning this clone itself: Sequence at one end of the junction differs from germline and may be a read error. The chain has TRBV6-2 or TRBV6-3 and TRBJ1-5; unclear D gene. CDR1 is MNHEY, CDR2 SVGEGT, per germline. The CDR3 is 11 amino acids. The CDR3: CASSLKRAQYF. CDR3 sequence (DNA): TGTGCCAGCAGTTTAAAAAGGGCTCAATATTTT.

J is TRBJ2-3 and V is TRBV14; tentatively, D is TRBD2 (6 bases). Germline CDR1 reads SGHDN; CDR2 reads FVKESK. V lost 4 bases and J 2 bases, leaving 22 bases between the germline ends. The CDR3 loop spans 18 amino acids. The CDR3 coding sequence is TGTGCCAGCAGCCGCCAAGGCAAGTCCCGGGAGTCCACAGATACGCAGTATTTT. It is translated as CASSRQGKSRESTDTQYF.

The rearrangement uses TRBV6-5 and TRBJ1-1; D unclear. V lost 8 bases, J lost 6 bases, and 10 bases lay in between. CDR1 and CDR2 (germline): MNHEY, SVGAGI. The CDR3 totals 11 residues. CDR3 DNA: TGTGCCAGCTGGGCCGGTGCTGAAGCTTTCTTT. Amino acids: CASWAGAEAFF.

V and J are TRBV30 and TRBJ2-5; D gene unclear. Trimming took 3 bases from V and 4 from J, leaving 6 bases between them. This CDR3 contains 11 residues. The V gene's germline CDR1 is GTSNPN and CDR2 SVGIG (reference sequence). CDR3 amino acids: CAWSPRETQYF. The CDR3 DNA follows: TGTGCCTGGAGCCCCCGAGAGACCCAGTACTTC.

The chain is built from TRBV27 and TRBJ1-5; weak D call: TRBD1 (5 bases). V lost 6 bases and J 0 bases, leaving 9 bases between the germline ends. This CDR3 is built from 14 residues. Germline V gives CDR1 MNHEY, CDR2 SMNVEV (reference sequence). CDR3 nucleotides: TGTGCCAGCAGATCCGGGGGTAGCAATCAGCCCCAGCATTTT. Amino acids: CASRSGGSNQPQHF.

CDR3 amino acids: CASIHDRGEHEQYF. CDR3 DNA: TGTGCCAGCATCCATGACAGGGGCGAGCACGAGCAGTACTTC. V usage is TRBV11-2 and J usage is TRBJ2-7; 8 bases map to TRBD1. With V trimmed by 7 bases and J by 5 bases, 10 bases remained unmatched. Looked up from germline, CDR1 is SGHAT and CDR2 is FQNNGV. The CDR3 runs to 14 residues.

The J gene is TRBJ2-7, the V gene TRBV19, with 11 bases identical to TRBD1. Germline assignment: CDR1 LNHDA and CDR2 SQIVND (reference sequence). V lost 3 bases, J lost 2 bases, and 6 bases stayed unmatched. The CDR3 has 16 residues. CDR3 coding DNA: TGTGCCAGTAGTATCCCCGGGACAGGGGGGACCTACGAGCAGTACTTC. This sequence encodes CASSIPGTGGTYEQYF.

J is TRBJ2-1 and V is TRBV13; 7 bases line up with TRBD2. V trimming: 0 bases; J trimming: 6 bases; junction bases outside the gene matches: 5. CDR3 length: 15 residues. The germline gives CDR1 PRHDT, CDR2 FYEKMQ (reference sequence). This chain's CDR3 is CASSLGAGAGNEQFF. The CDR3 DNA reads TGTGCCAGCAGCTTAGGGGCGGGAGCAGGCAATGAGCAGTTCTTC.

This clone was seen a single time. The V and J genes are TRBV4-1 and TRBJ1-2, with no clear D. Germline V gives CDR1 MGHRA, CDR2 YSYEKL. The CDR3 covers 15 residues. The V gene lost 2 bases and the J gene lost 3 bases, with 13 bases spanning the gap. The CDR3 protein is CASSQNGGIHYGYTF. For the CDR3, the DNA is TGCGCCAGCAGCCAAAACGGAGGTATTCACTATGGCTACACCTTC.

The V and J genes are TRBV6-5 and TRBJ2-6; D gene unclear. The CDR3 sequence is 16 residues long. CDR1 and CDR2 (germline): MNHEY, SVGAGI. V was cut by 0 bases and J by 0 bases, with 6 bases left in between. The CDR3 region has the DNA TGTGCCAGCAGTTACTCAGGGCCCTCTGGGGCCAACGTCCTGACTTTC. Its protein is CASSYSGPSGANVLTF.

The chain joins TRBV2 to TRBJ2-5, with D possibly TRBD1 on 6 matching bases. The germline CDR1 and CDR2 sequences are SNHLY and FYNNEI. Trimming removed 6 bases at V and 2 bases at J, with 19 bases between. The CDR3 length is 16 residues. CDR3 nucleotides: TGTGCCAGCAGCAAAACAGGGCAGTCCCGACAAGAGACCCAGTACTTC. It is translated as CASSKTGQSRQETQYF. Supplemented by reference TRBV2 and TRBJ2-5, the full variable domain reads EPEVTQTPSHQVTQMGQEVILRCVPISNHLYFYWYRQILGQKVEFLVSFYNNEISEKSEIFDDQFSVERPDGSNFTLKIRSTKLEDSAMYFCASSKTGQSRQETQYFGPGTRLLVL.

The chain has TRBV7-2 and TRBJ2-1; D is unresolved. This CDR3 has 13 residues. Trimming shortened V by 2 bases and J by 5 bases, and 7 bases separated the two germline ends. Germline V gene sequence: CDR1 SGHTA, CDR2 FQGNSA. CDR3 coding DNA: TGTGCCAGCAGCTTACACCGAAACAATGAGCAGTTCTTC. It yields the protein CASSLHRNNEQFF.

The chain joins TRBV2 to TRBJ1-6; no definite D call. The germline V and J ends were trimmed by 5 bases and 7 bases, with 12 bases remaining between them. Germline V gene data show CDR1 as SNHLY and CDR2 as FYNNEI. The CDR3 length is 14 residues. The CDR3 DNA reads TGTGCCAGCAGTCTCGCGACGGCAAATTCACCCCTCCACTTT. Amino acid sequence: CASSLATANSPLHF.

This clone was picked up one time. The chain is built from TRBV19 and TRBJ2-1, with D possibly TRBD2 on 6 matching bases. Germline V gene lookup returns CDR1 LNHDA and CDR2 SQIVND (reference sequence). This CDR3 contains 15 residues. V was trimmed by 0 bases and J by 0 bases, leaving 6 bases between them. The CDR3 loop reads CASSIDGSSYNEQFF. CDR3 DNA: TGTGCCAGTAGTATAGACGGGAGCTCCTACAATGAGCAGTTCTTC.

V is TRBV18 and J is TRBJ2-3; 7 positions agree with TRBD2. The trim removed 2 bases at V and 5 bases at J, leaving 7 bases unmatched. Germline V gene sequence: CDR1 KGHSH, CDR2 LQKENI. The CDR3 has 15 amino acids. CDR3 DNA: TGTGCCAGCTCACCAGTCTCCGGGACTAAAGATACGCAGTATTTT. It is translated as CASSPVSGTKDTQYF.

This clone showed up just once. CDR3 in DNA: TGTGCCTGGAGTCTCGCCGCCTCTCGGGAGCAGTACTTC. This gives the protein CAWSLAASREQYF. The chain employs TRBV30 and TRBJ2-7; D unresolved. Germline V gene data show CDR1 as GTSNPN and CDR2 as SVGIG (reference sequence). The CDR3 covers 13 residues. V lost 2 bases, J lost 7 bases, and 15 bases lay in between.

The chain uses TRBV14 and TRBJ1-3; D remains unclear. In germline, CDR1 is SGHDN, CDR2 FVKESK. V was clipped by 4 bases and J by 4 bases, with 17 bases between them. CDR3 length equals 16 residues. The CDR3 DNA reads TGTGCCAGCAGCCCCGGGCGCTGGTCTCCGGGAAACACCATATATTTT. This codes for CASSPGRWSPGNTIYF. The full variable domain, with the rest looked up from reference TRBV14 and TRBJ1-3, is EAGVTQFPSHSVIEKGQTVTLRCDPISGHDNLYWYRRVMGKEIKFLLHFVKESKQDESGMPNNRFLAERTGGTYSTLKVQPAELEDSGVYFCASSPGRWSPGNTIYFGEGSWLTVV.

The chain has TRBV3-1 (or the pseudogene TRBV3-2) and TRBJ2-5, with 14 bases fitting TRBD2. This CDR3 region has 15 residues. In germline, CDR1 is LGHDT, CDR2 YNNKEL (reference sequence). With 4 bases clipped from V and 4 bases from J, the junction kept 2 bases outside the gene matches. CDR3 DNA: TGTGCCAGCAGCCCGACTAGCGGGAGGGTAGAGACCCAGTACTTC. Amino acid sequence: CASSPTSGRVETQYF.

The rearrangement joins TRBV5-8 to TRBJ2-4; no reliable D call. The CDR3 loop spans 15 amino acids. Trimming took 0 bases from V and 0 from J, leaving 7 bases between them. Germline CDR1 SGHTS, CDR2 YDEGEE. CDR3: CASSLDLLAKNIQYF. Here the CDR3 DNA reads TGTGCCAGCAGCTTGGACCTGTTAGCCAAAAACATTCAGTACTTC.

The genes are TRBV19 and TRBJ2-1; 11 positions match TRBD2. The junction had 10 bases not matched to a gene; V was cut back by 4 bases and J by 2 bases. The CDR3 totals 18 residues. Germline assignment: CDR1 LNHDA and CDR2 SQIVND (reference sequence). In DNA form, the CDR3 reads TGTGCCAGTAGTAGGCCTCGGGCTAGCGGGAGGCCCTACAATGAGCAGTTCTTC. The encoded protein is CASSRPRASGRPYNEQFF.

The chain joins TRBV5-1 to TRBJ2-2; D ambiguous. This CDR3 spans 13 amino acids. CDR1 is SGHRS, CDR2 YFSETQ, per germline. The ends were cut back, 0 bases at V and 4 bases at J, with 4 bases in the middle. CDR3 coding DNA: TGCGCCAGCAGCTTGGGCGGCACCGGGGAGCTGTTTTTT. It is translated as CASSLGGTGELFF.

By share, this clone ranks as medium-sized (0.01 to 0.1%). The CDR3 spells CASSSTSGRADTQYF. The CDR3 DNA is TGTGCCAGCAGCTCGACTAGCGGGAGAGCAGATACGCAGTATTTT. The chain carries TRBV11-2 and TRBJ2-3; 12 bases map to TRBD2. Germline CDR1 reads SGHAT; CDR2 reads FQNNGV. V gave up 4 bases and J gave up 4 bases; unmatched junction bases: 3. CDR3 size: 15 residues.

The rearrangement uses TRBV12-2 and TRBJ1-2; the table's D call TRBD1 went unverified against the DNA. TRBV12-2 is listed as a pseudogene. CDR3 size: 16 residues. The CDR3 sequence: CASRMGSGGRGRGYTF. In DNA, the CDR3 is TGTGCAAGTCGCATGGGTTCCGGTGGCAGGGGAAGAGGCTACACCTTC.

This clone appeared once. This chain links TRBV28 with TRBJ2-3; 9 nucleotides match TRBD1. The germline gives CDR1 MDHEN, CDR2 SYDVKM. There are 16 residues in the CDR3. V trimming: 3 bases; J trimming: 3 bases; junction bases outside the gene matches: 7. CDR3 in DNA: TGTGCCAGCAGTTTCGCCGGGACAGGGAATACAGATACGCAGTATTTT. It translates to CASSFAGTGNTDTQYF.

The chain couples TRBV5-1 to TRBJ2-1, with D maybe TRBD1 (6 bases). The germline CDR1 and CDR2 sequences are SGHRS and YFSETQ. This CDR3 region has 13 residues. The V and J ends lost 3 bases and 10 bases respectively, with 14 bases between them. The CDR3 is CASSSGQTQEQFF. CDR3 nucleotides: TGCGCCAGCAGCTCAGGACAGACGCAGGAGCAGTTCTTC.